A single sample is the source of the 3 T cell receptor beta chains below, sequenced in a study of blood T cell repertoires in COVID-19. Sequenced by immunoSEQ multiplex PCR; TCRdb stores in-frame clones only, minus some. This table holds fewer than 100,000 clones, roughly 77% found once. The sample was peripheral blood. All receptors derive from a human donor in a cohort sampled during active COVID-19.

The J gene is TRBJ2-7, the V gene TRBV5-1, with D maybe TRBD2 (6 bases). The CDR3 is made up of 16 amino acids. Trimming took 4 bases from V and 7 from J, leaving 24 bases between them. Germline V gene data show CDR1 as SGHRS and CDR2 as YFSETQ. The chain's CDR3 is CASSTHRSSGGDEQYF. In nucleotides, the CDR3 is TGCGCCAGCAGCACCCACAGGAGCAGCGGCGGGGATGAGCAGTACTTC.

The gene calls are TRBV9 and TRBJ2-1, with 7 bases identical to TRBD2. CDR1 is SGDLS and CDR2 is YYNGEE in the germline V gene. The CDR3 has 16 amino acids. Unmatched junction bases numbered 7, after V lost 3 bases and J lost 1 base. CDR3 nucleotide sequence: TGTGCCAGCAGCGCCCGCGGGAGTGCATCCTACAATGAGCAGTTCTTC. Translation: CASSARGSASYNEQFF.

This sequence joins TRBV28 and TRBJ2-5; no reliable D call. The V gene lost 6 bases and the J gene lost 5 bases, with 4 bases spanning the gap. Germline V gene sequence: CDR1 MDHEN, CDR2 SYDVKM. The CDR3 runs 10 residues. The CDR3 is CASSRETQYF. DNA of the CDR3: TGTGCCAGCAGCAGGGAGACCCAGTACTTC.